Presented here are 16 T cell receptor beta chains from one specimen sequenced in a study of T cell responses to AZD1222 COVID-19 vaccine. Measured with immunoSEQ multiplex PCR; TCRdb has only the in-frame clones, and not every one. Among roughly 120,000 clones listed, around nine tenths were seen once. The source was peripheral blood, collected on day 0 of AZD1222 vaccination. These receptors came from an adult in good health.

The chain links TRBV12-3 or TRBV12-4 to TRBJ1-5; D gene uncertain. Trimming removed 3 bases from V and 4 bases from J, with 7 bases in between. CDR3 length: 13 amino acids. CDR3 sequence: CASSFTGNQPQHF. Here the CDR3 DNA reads TGTGCCAGCAGTTTTACCGGAAATCAGCCCCAGCATTTT.

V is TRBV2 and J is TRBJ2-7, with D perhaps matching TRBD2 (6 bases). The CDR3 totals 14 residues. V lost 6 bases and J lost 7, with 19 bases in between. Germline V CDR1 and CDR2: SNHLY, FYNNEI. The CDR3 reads CASRGTPMSREQYF. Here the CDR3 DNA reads TGTGCCAGCAGGGGGACTCCAATGAGTAGGGAGCAGTACTTC. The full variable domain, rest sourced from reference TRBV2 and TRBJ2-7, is EPEVTQTPSHQVTQMGQEVILRCVPISNHLYFYWYRQILGQKVEFLVSFYNNEISEKSEIFDDQFSVERPDGSNFTLKIRSTKLEDSAMYFCASRGTPMSREQYFGPGTRLTVT.

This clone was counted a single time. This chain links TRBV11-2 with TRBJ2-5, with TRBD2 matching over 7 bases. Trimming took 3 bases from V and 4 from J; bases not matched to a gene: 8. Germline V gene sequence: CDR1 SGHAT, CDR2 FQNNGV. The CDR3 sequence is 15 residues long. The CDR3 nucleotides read TGTGCCAGCAGCTTTTCCGCGGGAGCCTCAGAGACCCAGTACTTC. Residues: CASSFSAGASETQYF.

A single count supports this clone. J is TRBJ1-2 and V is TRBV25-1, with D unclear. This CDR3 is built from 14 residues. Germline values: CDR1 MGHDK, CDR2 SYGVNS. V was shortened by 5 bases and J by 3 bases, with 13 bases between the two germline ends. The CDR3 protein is CASSNADRYYGYTF. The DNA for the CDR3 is TGTGCCAGCAGTAATGCAGACCGGTACTATGGCTACACCTTC.

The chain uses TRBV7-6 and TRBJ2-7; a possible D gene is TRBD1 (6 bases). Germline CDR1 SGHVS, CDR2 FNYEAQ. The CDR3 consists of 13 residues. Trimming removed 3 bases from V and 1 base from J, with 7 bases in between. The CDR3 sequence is CASSFGQSYEQYF. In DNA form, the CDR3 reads TGTGCCAGCAGCTTTGGACAGTCCTACGAGCAGTACTTC.

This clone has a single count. The CDR3 loop is CASTRGGGIEQYF. The CDR3 DNA sequence: TGTGCCAGCACCCGGGGAGGGGGTATAGAGCAGTACTTC. The V gene is TRBV6-5, the J gene TRBJ2-7; TRBD2 might be the D (7 bases). Between the trimmed V and J ends, which lost 7 bases and 7 bases, there was a span of 17 bases. CDR1 and CDR2 from the germline V gene are MNHEY and SVGAGI. The CDR3 has 13 residues.

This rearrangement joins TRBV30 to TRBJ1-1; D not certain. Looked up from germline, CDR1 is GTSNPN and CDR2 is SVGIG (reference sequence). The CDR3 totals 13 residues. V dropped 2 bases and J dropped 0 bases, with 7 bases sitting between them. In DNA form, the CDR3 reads TGTGCCTGGAGTCGGACCATGAACACTGAAGCTTTCTTT. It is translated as CAWSRTMNTEAFF.

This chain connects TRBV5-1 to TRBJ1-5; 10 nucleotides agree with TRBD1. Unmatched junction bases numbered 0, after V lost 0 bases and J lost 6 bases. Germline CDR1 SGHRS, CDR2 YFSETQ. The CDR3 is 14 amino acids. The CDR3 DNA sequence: TGCGCCAGCAGCTTGGGGACAGGGGGTCAGCCCCAGCATTTT. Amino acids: CASSLGTGGQPQHF.

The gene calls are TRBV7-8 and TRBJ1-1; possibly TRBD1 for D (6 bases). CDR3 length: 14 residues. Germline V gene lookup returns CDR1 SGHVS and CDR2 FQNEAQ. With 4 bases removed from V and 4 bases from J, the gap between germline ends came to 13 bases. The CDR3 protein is CASSSTGMGTEAFF. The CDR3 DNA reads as TGTGCCAGCAGCTCAACAGGGATGGGCACTGAAGCTTTCTTT.

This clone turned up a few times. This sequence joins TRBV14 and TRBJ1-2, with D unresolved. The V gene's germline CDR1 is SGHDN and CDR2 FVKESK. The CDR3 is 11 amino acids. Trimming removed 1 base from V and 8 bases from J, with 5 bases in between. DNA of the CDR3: TGTGCCAGCAGCCAAGGGCTGGGCTACACCTTC. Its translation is CASSQGLGYTF.

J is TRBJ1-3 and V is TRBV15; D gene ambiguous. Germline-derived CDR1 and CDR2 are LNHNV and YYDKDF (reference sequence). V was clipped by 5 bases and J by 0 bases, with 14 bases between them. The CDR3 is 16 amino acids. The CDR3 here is CATSQKTMGSGNTIYF. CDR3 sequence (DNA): TGTGCCACCAGCCAAAAGACTATGGGCTCTGGAAACACCATATATTTT. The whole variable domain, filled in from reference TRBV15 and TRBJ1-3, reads DAMVIQNPRYQVTQFGKPVTLSCSQTLNHNVMYWYQQKSSQAPKLLFHYYDKDFNNEADTPDNFQSRRPNTSFCFLDIRSPGLGDTAMYLCATSQKTMGSGNTIYFGEGSWLTVV.

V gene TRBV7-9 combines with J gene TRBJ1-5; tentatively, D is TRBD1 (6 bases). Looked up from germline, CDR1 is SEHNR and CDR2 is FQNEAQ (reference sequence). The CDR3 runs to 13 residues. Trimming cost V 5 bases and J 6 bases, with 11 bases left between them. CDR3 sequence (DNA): TGTGCCAGCAGCGAACAGGGCTTTCAGCCCCAGCATTTT. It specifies CASSEQGFQPQHF.

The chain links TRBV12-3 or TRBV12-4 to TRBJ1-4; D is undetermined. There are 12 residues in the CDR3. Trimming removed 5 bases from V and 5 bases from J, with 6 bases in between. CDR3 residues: CASSLLNEKLFF. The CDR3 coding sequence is TGTGCCAGCAGTCTTCTCAATGAAAAACTGTTTTTT.

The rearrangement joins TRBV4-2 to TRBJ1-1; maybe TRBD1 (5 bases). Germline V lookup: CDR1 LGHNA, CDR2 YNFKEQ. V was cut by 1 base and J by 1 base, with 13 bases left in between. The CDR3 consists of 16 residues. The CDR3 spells CASSQGVGGTNTEAFF. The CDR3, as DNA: TGTGCCAGCAGCCAAGGAGTAGGAGGGACGAACACTGAAGCTTTCTTT.

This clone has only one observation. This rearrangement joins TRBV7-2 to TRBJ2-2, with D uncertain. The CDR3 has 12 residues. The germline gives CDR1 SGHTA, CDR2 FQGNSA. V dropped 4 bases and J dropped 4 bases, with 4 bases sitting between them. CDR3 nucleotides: TGTGCCAGCAGCTACGTCACCGGGGAGCTGTTTTTT. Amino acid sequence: CASSYVTGELFF. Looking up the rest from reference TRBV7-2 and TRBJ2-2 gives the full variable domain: GAGVSQSPSNKVTEKGKDVELRCDPISGHTALYWYRQSLGQGLEFLIYFQGNSAPDKSGLPSDRFSAERTGGSVSTLTIQRTQQEDSAVYLCASSYVTGELFFGEGSRLTVL.

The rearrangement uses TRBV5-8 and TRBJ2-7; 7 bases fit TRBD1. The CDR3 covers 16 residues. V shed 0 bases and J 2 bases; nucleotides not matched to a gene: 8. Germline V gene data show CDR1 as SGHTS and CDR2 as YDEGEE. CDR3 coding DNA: TGTGCCAGCAGCTTGGGGTACGGGACAGCTACCTACGAGCAGTACTTC. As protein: CASSLGYGTATYEQYF. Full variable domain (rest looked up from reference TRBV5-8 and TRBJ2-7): EAGVTQSPTHLIKTRGQQATLRCSPISGHTSVYWYQQALGLGLQFLLWYDEGEERNRGNFPPRFSGRQFPNYSSELNVNALELEDSALYLCASSLGYGTATYEQYFGPGTRLTVT.